The next 17 T cell receptor beta chains were all read from a single sample in a study of blood T cells in healthy people across ages. Then a second PCR, running roughly 7 to 11 cycles, was carried out with a sample-barcoded 5' primer and a J-beta primer mix. TCRdb ran MiXCR on the 5' RACE reads and lists one entry per CDR3 protein. In the table there are 800,000 to 1,000,000 distinct CDR3 sequences, roughly 50% of which are singletons. Sample: blood. Every receptor here comes from a man younger than 40 in good health.

CDR3 sequence: CASSRQGRYYNEQFF. CDR3 nucleotides: TGTGCCAGCAGCCGCCAGGGGAGATACTACAATGAGCAGTTCTTC. The chain links TRBV3-1 to TRBJ2-1; perhaps TRBD1 as D (6 bases). CDR1 is LGHDT, CDR2 YNNKEL, per germline (reference sequence). Trimming stripped 4 bases from V and 3 bases from J, with 13 bases between. CDR3 length equals 15 residues.

This clonotype has only one observation. The rearrangement joins TRBV20-1 to TRBJ2-6; weak D call: TRBD1 (6 bases). This CDR3 comprises 13 residues. The V end lost 3 bases, the J end lost 3 bases, and 6 bases lay between the germline ends. CDR1 is DFQATT and CDR2 is SNEGSKA in the germline V gene (reference sequence). DNA of the CDR3: TGCAGTGCTAGGACAGGTGGGGCCAACGTCCTGACTTTC. It is translated as CSARTGGANVLTF.

This chain joins TRBV6-5 and TRBJ1-1, with D unclear. V was pared by 1 base and J by 5 bases, with 5 bases between. This CDR3 is 12 amino acids long. Germline-derived CDR1 and CDR2 are MNHEY and SVGAGI. This CDR3 reads CASSYYGTEAFF. In DNA, the CDR3 is TGTGCCAGCAGTTACTATGGAACTGAAGCTTTCTTT.

This clonotype was seen at least ten times. This chain joins TRBV6-5 and TRBJ1-1; D may be TRBD1 (5 bases). Trimming removed 6 bases at V and 2 bases at J, with 16 bases between. This CDR3 region has 15 residues. Germline CDR1 reads MNHEY; CDR2 reads SVGAGI. The CDR3 protein is CASSDLTGVNTEAFF. CDR3 DNA sequence: TGTGCCAGCAGCGACCTCACGGGGGTAAACACTGAAGCTTTCTTT.

V is TRBV28 and J is TRBJ1-5, with 7 bases aligning to TRBD1. Germline V gene sequence: CDR1 MDHEN, CDR2 SYDVKM. Losses at the gene ends were 4 bases for V and 6 bases for J; bases not matched to a gene: 9. The CDR3 has 15 amino acids. The CDR3 nucleotides read TGTGCCAGCAGTTCCTCAACAGGGGACCGTCAGCCCCAGCATTTT. It is translated as CASSSSTGDRQPQHF.

About this clonotype: Sequence at one end of the junction differs from germline and may be a read error. The chain employs TRBV9 and TRBJ2-1, with D unresolved. CDR3 size: 15 residues. Germline CDR1 SGDLS, CDR2 YYNGEE. The CDR3 sequence is CAGSVRSSSYNEQFF. The CDR3 DNA reads TGTGCCGGCAGCGTTCGGTCGAGCTCCTACAATGAGCAGTTCTTC.

This clonotype was seen a few times. This chain connects TRBV7-2 to TRBJ2-7, with unresolved D. The germline V gene encodes CDR1 SGHTA and CDR2 FQGNSA. Trimming removed 2 bases from V and 7 bases from J, with 15 bases in between. The CDR3 runs 14 residues. The CDR3 region is CASSLTLVEREQYF. The CDR3 DNA sequence: TGTGCCAGCAGCTTAACGCTGGTAGAGAGGGAGCAGTACTTC.

V usage is TRBV20-1 and J usage is TRBJ2-3; D gene unclear. The CDR3 loop spans 13 amino acids. V lost 5 bases, J lost 2 bases, and 11 bases lay in between. In germline, CDR1 is DFQATT, CDR2 SNEGSKA (reference sequence). The CDR3 DNA follows: TGCAGTGCTCCGGTTCGAGTCACAGATACGCAGTATTTT. It specifies CSAPVRVTDTQYF.

This clonotype showed up just a few times. This chain joins TRBV20-1 and TRBJ2-1; D gene uncertain. CDR3 size: 11 residues. V shed 4 bases and J shed 6 bases, with 7 bases lying between them. CDR1 DFQATT and CDR2 SNEGSKA come from the germline V gene (reference sequence). The CDR3 DNA reads as TGCAGTGCTAACGACCTCAATGAGCAGTTCTTC. This encodes CSANDLNEQFF.

V is TRBV7-3 and J is TRBJ2-2; TRBD1 matches 7 bases. V lost 8 bases to trimming and J lost 2 bases; unmatched junction nucleotides: 5. Germline V gives CDR1 SGHTA, CDR2 FQGTGA. CDR3 size: 14 residues. The CDR3 sequence: CASSKGANTGELFF. The CDR3 DNA sequence: TGTGCCAGCTCAAAGGGGGCAAACACCGGGGAGCTGTTTTTT.

The chain combines TRBV7-3 with TRBJ2-7; TRBD1 aligns across 9 bases. V lost 5 bases to trimming and J lost 3 bases; unmatched junction nucleotides: 8. This CDR3 region has 15 residues. CDR1 is SGHTA and CDR2 is FQGTGA in the germline V gene. CDR3 DNA sequence: TGTGCCAGCAGCCTTACCCGGGACAGGGACTACGAGCAGTACTTC. This encodes CASSLTRDRDYEQYF.

In its sample, this clonotype was seen a few times. V usage is TRBV30 and J usage is TRBJ2-5; 11 bases match TRBD1. Near its end, the DNA agrees better with TRBJ2-7, so the J call may be wrong. CDR3 length: 14 residues. The germline CDR1 and CDR2 sequences are GTSNPN and SVGIG (reference sequence). CDR3 sequence reads: CAWSVLGTGGEQYF. CDR3 bases: TGTGCCTGGAGTGTACTAGGGACAGGGGGCGAGCAGTACTTC.

V gene TRBV7-4 combines with J gene TRBJ2-7, with 10 bases fitting TRBD2. The V and J ends lost 8 bases and 0 bases, in that order; junction bases with no gene match: 1. Germline CDR1 SGHVT, CDR2 SQSDAQ. There are 13 residues in the CDR3. CDR3 in DNA: TGTGCCAGCGGACTAGCGGTCTCCTACGAGCAGTACTTC. It specifies CASGLAVSYEQYF. Complete variable domain (other parts from reference TRBV7-4 and TRBJ2-7): GAGVSQSPRYKVAKRGRDVALRCDSISGHVTLYWYRQTLGQGSEVLTYSQSDAQRDKSGRPSGRFSAERPERSVSTLKIQRTEQGDSAVYLCASGLAVSYEQYFGPGTRLTVT.

This rearrangement joins TRBV12-5 to TRBJ2-1; maybe TRBD2 (6 bases). Germline CDR1 and CDR2: LGHNT and FRNRAP. The CDR3 consists of 14 residues. The V end was cut by 4 bases, the J end by 4 bases, with 11 bases between. The CDR3 DNA reads as TGTGCTAGTGGTTGGACGACTAGTTACAATGAGCAGTTCTTC. This gives the protein CASGWTTSYNEQFF.

This chain links TRBV5-1 with TRBJ2-3, with 7 positions matching TRBD2. The CDR3 consists of 14 residues. The junction had 5 bases not matched to a gene; V was cut back by 6 bases and J by 1 base. Germline V gives CDR1 SGHRS, CDR2 YFSETQ. This chain's CDR3 is CASKIGGGTDTQYF. CDR3 sequence (DNA): TGCGCCAGCAAGATTGGGGGGGGCACAGATACGCAGTATTTT.

This clonotype was observed a few times. This rearrangement joins TRBV6-6 to TRBJ2-3; 8 bases line up with TRBD1. V shed 7 bases and J 9 bases; nucleotides not matched to a gene: 12. CDR3 length equals 14 residues. CDR1 is MNHNY, CDR2 SVGAGI, per germline (reference sequence). CDR3 coding DNA: TGTGCCAGCAAAGAGACAGGGGAAGGTGAGACGCAGTATTTT. Its protein product is CASKETGEGETQYF.

V usage is TRBV2 and J usage is TRBJ1-5, with a tentative D call TRBD1 (5 bases). From germline, CDR1 is SNHLY and CDR2 FYNNEI. The length of the CDR3 is 15 residues. V lost 4 bases to trimming and J lost 6 bases, with 16 bases between them. The CDR3 sequence: CASSVEGLQPQPQHF. In nucleotides, the CDR3 is TGTGCCAGCAGTGTAGAGGGACTACAACCTCAGCCCCAGCATTTT. The variable domain in full, completed from reference TRBV2 and TRBJ1-5, reads EPEVTQTPSHQVTQMGQEVILRCVPISNHLYFYWYRQILGQKVEFLVSFYNNEISEKSEIFDDQFSVERPDGSNFTLKIRSTKLEDSAMYFCASSVEGLQPQPQHFGDGTRLSIL.